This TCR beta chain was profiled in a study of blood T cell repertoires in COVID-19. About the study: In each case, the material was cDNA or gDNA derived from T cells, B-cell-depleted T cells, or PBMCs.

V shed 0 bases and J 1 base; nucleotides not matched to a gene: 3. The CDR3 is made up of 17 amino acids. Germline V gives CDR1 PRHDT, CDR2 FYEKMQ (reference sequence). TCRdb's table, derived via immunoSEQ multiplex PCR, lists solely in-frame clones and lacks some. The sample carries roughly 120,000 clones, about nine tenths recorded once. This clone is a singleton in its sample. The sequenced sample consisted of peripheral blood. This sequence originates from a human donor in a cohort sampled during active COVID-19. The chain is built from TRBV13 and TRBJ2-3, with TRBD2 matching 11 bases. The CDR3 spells CASSLGVSGGGTDTQYF. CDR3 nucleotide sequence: TGTGCCAGCAGCTTAGGGGTTAGCGGGGGGGGCACAGATACGCAGTATTTT. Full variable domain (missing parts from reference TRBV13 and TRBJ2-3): AAGVIQSPRHLIKEKRETATLKCYPIPRHDTVYWYQQGPGQDPQFLISFYEKMQSDKGSIPDRFSAQQFSDYHSELNMSSLELGDSALYFCASSLGVSGGGTDTQYFGPGTRLTVL.